This T cell receptor (beta chain) was sequenced in a study of beta chain features in type 1 diabetes. About the study: Cells sorted and examined across all samples totaled almost 110 million.

This clone was seen a handful of times. No antigen is known for it. Over 95% purity was reached by all sorted populations. Reverse transcription of all isolated RNA meant that expressed TCRB transcripts were sequenced. Clones were sequenced by immunoSEQ multiplex PCR, and TCRdb holds only the in-frame ones, with some missing. The repertoire holds 200,000 to 250,000 clones, with 68% as singletons. Whole-study results and caveats: For cells with high TCR expression, cDNA sequencing could yield over-representation.

Germline CDR1 and CDR2: SGHAT and FQNNGV. This CDR3 spans 15 amino acids. V was clipped by 5 bases and J by 2 bases, with 14 bases between them. Sequences were obtained from naive CD4+ T cells from blood. This sequence joins TRBV11-2 and TRBJ2-3; no clear D. This receptor was identified in a man aged 25-40 years in good health. Here the CDR3 reads CASSPTRTNTDTQYF. CDR3 in DNA: TGTGCCAGCAGCCCGACCCGGACCAACACAGATACGCAGTATTTT. Combining the CDR3 with reference TRBV11-2 and TRBJ2-3 gives the whole variable domain EAGVAQSPRYKIIEKRQSVAFWCNPISGHATLYWYQQILGQGPKLLIQFQNNGVVDDSQLPKDRFSAERLKGVDSTLKIQPAKLEDSAVYLCASSPTRTNTDTQYFGPGTRLTVL.